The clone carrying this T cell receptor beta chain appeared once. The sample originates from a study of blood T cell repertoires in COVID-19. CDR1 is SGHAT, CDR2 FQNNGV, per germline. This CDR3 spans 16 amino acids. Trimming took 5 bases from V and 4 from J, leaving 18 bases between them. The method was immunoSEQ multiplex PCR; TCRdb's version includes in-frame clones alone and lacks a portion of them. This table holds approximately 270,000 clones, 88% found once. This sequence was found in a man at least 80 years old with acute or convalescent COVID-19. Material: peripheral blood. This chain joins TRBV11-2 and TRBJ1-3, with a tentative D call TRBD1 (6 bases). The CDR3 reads CASSRGGQGNGNTIYF. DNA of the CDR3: TGTGCCAGCAGCCGCGGGGGGCAGGGGAACGGAAACACCATATATTTT.